This paragraph reports one T cell receptor (beta chain). Its antigen is still unknown. The data derive from a study of chemoradiotherapy in HPV16-positive cancers. Study summary: Functional T-cell assays on two HPV16-positive patients' cells defined candidate HPV-specific clones and common TCR motifs. Study-wide results and limits: HPV-specific T cells were functionally defined from only a couple of HPV16-positive patients. Better recurrence-free survival went with HPV-responsive T-cell expansion in HPV16-positive patients.

V was pared by 3 bases and J by 9 bases, with 7 bases of the junction left unmatched. The CDR3 contains 13 residues. The germline CDR1 and CDR2 sequences are SGHAT and FQNNGV. This table comes from immunoSEQ multiplex PCR, and its TCRdb copy is limited to in-frame clones, with some not included. The sample holds 30,000 or so clones; 80% to 90% are singletons and the top ten take 3.1%. Repertoires were sampled repeatedly during chemoradiotherapy. The sample consisted of blood, taken from a patient who underwent chemoradiotherapy. The sequence was obtained from a human donor with HPV-associated anogenital cancer. The chain joins TRBV11-2 to TRBJ2-7; 8 bases are a match to TRBD1. CDR3 loop: CASSFSQGEVQYF. CDR3 nucleotide sequence: TGTGCCAGCAGCTTCTCACAGGGGGAGGTGCAGTACTTC.